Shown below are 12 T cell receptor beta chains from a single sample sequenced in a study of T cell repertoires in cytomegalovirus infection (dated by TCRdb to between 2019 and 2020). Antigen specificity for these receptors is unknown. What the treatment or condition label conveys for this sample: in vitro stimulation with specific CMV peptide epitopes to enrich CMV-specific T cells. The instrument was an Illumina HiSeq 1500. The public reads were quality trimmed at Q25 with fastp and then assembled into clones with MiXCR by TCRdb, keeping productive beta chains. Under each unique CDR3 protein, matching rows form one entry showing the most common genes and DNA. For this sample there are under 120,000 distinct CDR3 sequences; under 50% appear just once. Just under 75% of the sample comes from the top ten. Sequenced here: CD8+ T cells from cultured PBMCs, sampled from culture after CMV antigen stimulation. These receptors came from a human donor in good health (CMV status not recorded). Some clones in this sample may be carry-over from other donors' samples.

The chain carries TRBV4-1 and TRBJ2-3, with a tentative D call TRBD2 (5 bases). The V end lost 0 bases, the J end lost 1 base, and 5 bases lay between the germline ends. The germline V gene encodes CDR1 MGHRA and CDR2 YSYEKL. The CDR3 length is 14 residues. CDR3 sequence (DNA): TGCGCCAGCAGCCAAGAGCGGGGCACAGATACGCAGTATTTT. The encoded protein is CASSQERGTDTQYF.

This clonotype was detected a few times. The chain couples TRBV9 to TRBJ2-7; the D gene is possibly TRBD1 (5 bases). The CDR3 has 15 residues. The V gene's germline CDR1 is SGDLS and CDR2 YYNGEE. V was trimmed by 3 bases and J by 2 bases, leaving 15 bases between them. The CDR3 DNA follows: TGTGCCAGCAGCGCAGGGTCCACTGTTCCCTACGAGCAGTACTTC. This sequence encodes CASSAGSTVPYEQYF.

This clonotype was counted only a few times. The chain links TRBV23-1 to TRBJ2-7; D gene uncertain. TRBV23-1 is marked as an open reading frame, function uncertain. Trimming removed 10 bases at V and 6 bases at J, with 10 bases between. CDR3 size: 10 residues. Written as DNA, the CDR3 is TGCGCCAACATGGAGCCCGAGCAGTACTTC. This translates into CANMEPEQYF.

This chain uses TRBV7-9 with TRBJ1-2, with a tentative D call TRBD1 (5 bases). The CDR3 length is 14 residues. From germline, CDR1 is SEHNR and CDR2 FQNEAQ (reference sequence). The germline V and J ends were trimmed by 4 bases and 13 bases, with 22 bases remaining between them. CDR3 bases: TGTGCCAGCAGCTCGGGACCCGACTCTATGGGAGTCACCTTC. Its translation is CASSSGPDSMGVTF.

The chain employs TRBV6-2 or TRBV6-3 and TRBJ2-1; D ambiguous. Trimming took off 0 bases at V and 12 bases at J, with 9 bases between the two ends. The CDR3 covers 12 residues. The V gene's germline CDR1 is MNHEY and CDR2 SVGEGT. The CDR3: CASSYSNVGQFF. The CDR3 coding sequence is TGTGCCAGCAGTTACTCGAATGTTGGGCAGTTCTTC.

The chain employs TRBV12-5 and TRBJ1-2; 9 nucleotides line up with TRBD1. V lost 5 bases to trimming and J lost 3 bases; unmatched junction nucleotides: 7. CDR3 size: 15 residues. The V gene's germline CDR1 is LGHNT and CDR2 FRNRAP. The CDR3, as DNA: TGTGCTAGTGGTGGACCGGGACAGGGTGACTATGGCTACACCTTC. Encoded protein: CASGGPGQGDYGYTF.

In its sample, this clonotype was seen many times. The CDR3 loop reads CAGLGWNTEAFF. CDR3 DNA sequence: TGTGCCGGCCTGGGATGGAACACTGAAGCTTTCTTT. The chain couples TRBV7-9 to TRBJ1-1, with D hard to call. The CDR3 covers 12 residues. V lost 11 bases to trimming and J lost 1 base, with 11 bases between them. Germline V lookup: CDR1 SEHNR, CDR2 FQNEAQ (reference sequence).

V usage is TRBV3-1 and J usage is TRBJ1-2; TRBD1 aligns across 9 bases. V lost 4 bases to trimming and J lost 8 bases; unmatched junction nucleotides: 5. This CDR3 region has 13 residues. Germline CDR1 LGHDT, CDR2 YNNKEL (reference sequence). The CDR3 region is CASSPQGAEGYTF. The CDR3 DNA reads TGTGCCAGCAGCCCACAGGGGGCGGAAGGCTACACCTTC. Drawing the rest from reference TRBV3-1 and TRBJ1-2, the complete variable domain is DTAVSQTPKYLVTQMGNDKSIKCEQNLGHDTMYWYKQDSKKFLKIMFSYNNKELIINETVPNRFSPKSPDKAHLNLHINSLELGDSAVYFCASSPQGAEGYTFGSGTRLTVV.

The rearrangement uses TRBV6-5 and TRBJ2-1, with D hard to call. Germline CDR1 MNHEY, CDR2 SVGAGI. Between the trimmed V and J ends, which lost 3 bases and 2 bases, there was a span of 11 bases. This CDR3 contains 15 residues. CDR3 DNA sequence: TGTGCCAGCAGTTATTATCTAACGACCTACAATGAGCAGTTCTTC. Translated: CASSYYLTTYNEQFF.

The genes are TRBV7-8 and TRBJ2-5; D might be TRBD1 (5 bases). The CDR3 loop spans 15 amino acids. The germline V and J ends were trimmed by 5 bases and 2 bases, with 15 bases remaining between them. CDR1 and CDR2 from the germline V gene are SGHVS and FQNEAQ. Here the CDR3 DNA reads TGTGCCAGCAGCCCGCACCCCCAGGGACAAGAGACCCAGTACTTC. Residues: CASSPHPQGQETQYF.

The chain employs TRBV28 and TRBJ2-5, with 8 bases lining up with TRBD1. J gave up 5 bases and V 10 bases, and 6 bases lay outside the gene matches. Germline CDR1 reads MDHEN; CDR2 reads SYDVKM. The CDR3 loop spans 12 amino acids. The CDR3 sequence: CATWTGQETQYF. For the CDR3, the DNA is TGTGCCACCTGGACAGGGCAGGAGACCCAGTACTTC. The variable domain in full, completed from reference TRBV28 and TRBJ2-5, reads DVKVTQSSRYLVKRTGEKVFLECVQDMDHENMFWYRQDPGLGLRLIYFSYDVKMKEKGDIPEGYSVSREKKERFSLILESASTNQTSMYLCATWTGQETQYFGPGTRLLVL.

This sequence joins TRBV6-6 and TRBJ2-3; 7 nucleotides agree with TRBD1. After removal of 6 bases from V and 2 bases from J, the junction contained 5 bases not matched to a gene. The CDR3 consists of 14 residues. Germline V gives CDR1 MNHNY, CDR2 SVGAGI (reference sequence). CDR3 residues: CASSRGQTTDTQYF. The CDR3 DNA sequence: TGTGCCAGCAGCCGGGGACAGACCACAGATACGCAGTATTTT.